This is a list of T cell receptor beta chains from one sample in a study of a mutant IDH1 vaccine in newly diagnosed glioma. The antigens for these receptors are not known. Assay used: immunoSEQ multiplex PCR; TCRdb lists only in-frame clones, some missing. This repertoire shows some 23,000 clones, 60% to 80% found once; its top ten account for approximately 9.1%. Sequenced here: PBMCs, sampled from a glioma patient whose treatment included an IDH1 peptide vaccine. These receptors all come from a woman aged 18-29 years with glioma. Both conserved end residues are part of each CDR3. The order of the fields is V gene, CDR3 length, J gene, clone size, D gene, CDR3 protein, CDR3 DNA. A D gene is named only where the DNA matches it firmly. The size of a clone is reported for some rows only, either as once, few or many, or as a class for expanded clones.

TRBV5-1,13,TRBJ1-2,NA,NA,CASSLVINYGYTF,TGCGCCAGCAGCTTGGTGATCAACTATGGCTACACCTTC
TRBV29-1,16,TRBJ2-3,once,NA,CSVGERLAWGSDTQYF,TGCAGCGTAGGAGAACGACTGGCGTGGGGATCAGATACGCAGTATTTT
TRBV6-5,15,TRBJ2-5,NA,NA,CASSRAQQGGETQYF,TGTGCCAGCAGTCGCGCGCAGCAGGGGGGGGAGACCCAGTACTTC
TRBV5-4,16,TRBJ1-5,NA,TRBD1,CASNLLGDRGYQPQHF,TGTGCCAGCAACTTATTAGGGGACAGGGGTTATCAGCCCCAGCATTTT
TRBV7-8,17,TRBJ2-1,NA,TRBD2,CASSFQAGGIMGNEQFF,TGTGCCAGCAGCTTTCAAGCGGGGGGGATAATGGGCAATGAGCAGTTCTTC
TRBV25-1,15,TRBJ1-2,NA,NA,CASSEYIGVNYGYTF,TGTGCCAGCAGTGAATATATTGGGGTCAACTATGGCTACACCTTC
TRBV5-1,14,TRBJ1-2,NA,TRBD1,CASFEQGGLGGYTF,TGCGCCAGTTTCGAACAGGGGGGCCTCGGCGGCTACACCTTC
TRBV27,16,TRBJ1-1,NA,NA,CASSPSRRDEDTEAFF,TGTGCCAGCAGTCCCTCCCGGAGGGACGAGGATACTGAAGCTTTCTTT
TRBV25-1,18,TRBJ2-2,NA,NA,CASSDRSPDNPLSGELFF,TGTGCCAGCAGTGATAGATCCCCAGACAATCCCCTATCCGGGGAGCTGTTTTTT
TRBV7-9,15,TRBJ1-1,NA,TRBD1,CASSLGTGVLAEAFF,TGTGCCAGCAGCTTAGGCACAGGGGTTTTGGCTGAAGCTTTCTTT
TRBV29-1,13,TRBJ1-3,NA,NA,CSVAGLSGNTIYF,TGCAGCGTTGCCGGACTCTCTGGAAACACCATATATTTT
TRBV19,14,TRBJ1-2,few,NA,CASSIVALNGGYTF,TGTGCCAGTAGTATTGTGGCCCTCAACGGCGGCTACACCTTC
TRBV7-2,15,TRBJ1-2,NA,NA,CASSLSGTSTGGYTF,TGTGCCAGCAGCCTATCCGGGACCTCGACGGGAGGCTACACCTTC
TRBV5-8,14,TRBJ1-1,NA,NA,CASSPRVWNTEAFF,TGTGCCAGCAGCCCCAGGGTATGGAACACTGAAGCTTTCTTT
TRBV9,16,TRBJ1-3,NA,NA,CASSVGGGGTGNTIYF,TGTGCCAGCAGCGTAGGCGGCGGTGGAACTGGAAACACCATATATTTT
TRBV28,13,TRBJ1-5,NA,TRBD1,CASHTGVVQPQHF,TGTGCCAGTCATACAGGGGTGGTTCAGCCCCAGCATTTT
TRBV19,16,TRBJ2-5,few,TRBD2,CASSIVGSGAQETQYF,TGTGCCAGTAGTATAGTTGGTAGCGGGGCCCAAGAGACCCAGTACTTC
TRBV21-1,15,TRBJ2-5,NA,NA,CASSNHDYGRETQYF,TGTGCCAGCAGCAATCACGACTATGGTAGAGAGACCCAGTACTTC
TRBV2,14,TRBJ2-3,NA,TRBD2,CASSPGLLTDTQYF,TGTGCCAGCAGTCCGGGACTATTAACAGATACGCAGTATTTT
TRBV7-9,15,TRBJ2-2,NA,NA,CASSSTGHPTGELFF,TGTGCCAGCAGCTCTACGGGACACCCCACCGGGGAGCTGTTTTTT
TRBV6-1,13,TRBJ1-5,NA,NA,CASSEESGQPQHF,TGTGCCAGCAGTGAAGAATCAGGTCAGCCCCAGCATTTT
TRBV4-1,16,TRBJ2-7,NA,NA,CASSQARGYGTYEQYF,TGCGCCAGCAGCCAAGCCCGGGGCTATGGGACCTACGAGCAGTACTTC
TRBV4-1,15,TRBJ2-7,NA,NA,CASSQDHPGPYEQYF,TGCGCCAGCAGCCAAGATCACCCGGGGCCCTACGAGCAGTACTTC
TRBV5-6,14,TRBJ2-7,NA,NA,CASSLAASFYEQYF,TGTGCCAGCAGCTTGGCAGCCAGCTTCTACGAGCAGTACTTC
TRBV7-7,13,TRBJ1-6,NA,NA,CASSFGENSPLHF,TGTGCTAGCAGCTTTGGGGAGAATTCACCCCTCCACTTT
TRBV7-2,13,TRBJ2-7,NA,TRBD1,CASRQGGAYEQYF,TGTGCCAGCAGACAGGGGGGTGCCTACGAGCAGTACTTC
TRBV14,16,TRBJ2-7,NA,NA,CASSAYDIRLHYEQYF,TGTGCCAGCAGCGCATACGACATAAGGCTCCATTACGAGCAGTACTTC
TRBV30,13,TRBJ1-5,NA,NA,CAWSRDSNQPQHF,TGTGCCTGGAGTAGGGACAGCAATCAGCCCCAGCATTTT
TRBV7-2,14,TRBJ1-5,NA,TRBD1,CASSFIQGEQPQHF,TGTGCCAGCAGCTTTATCCAGGGGGAACAGCCCCAGCATTTT
TRBV29-1,15,TRBJ2-3,NA,NA,CSVDGFRGSTDTQYF,TGCAGCGTAGACGGGTTTCGCGGAAGCACAGATACGCAGTATTTT
TRBV5-1,16,TRBJ2-2,NA,NA,CASSLVASANTGELFF,TGCGCCAGCAGCTTGGTAGCAAGCGCGAACACCGGGGAGCTGTTTTTT
TRBV5-1,16,TRBJ2-1,few,TRBD1,CASSTGGTGRSDEQFF,TGCGCCAGCAGCACCGGAGGGACAGGACGGTCGGATGAGCAGTTCTTC
TRBV4-3,16,TRBJ2-3,once,NA,CASSQEPGTLGDTQYF,TGCGCCAGCAGCCAAGAACCCGGGACTTTGGGAGATACGCAGTATTTT
TRBV30,15,TRBJ2-7,NA,NA,CAWTASSQGSNEQYF,TGTGCCTGGACCGCTTCGAGTCAGGGGAGCAACGAGCAGTACTTC
TRBV28,15,TRBJ1-2,NA,NA,CASNLFGTANYGYTF,TGTGCCAGCAACCTTTTTGGAACAGCTAACTATGGCTACACCTTC
TRBV7-9,15,TRBJ2-1,NA,NA,CASSTGTSPNNEQFF,TGTGCCAGCAGCACCGGGACTTCCCCTAACAATGAGCAGTTCTTC
TRBV6-5,14,TRBJ2-7,few,TRBD2,CASSYAGRAYEQYF,TGTGCCAGCAGTTACGCCGGGAGGGCTTACGAGCAGTACTTC
TRBV7-7,14,TRBJ2-2,few,NA,CASSLTVNTGELFF,TGTGCTAGCAGCTTGACGGTAAACACCGGGGAGCTGTTTTTT
TRBV13,13,TRBJ2-7,NA,NA,CASSSGHSSEQYF,TGTGCCAGCAGCTCTGGACATTCTAGCGAGCAGTACTTC
TRBV9,14,TRBJ2-7,NA,TRBD2,CASSVNREDYEQYF,TGTGCCAGCAGCGTCAATCGGGAGGACTACGAGCAGTACTTC
TRBV5-6,15,TRBJ2-5,NA,NA,CASSFSSTYRKGQYF,TGTGCCAGCAGCTTCTCCAGTACCTATCGGAAGGGCCAGTACTTC
TRBV4-1,13,TRBJ1-2,NA,NA,CASSQDSFGVYTF,TGCGCCAGCAGCCAAGACAGTTTTGGCGTCTACACCTTC
TRBV18,15,TRBJ2-2,NA,NA,CASSPLPPSTGELFF,TGTGCCAGCTCACCACTGCCTCCCTCCACCGGGGAGCTGTTTTTT
TRBV14,16,TRBJ2-7,NA,NA,CASSQDRSKGYYEQYF,TGTGCCAGCAGCCAAGATCGCTCGAAGGGGTACTACGAGCAGTACTTC
TRBV5-1,15,TRBJ2-1,NA,NA,CASSSAGAAHNEQFF,TGCGCCAGCAGCTCGGCGGGGGCGGCCCACAATGAGCAGTTCTTC
TRBV25-1,16,TRBJ1-2,NA,TRBD1,CASSAPTGGAGYGYTF,TGTGCCAGCAGTGCCCCTACAGGGGGCGCCGGCTATGGCTACACCTTC
TRBV7-8,15,TRBJ1-2,NA,NA,CASTPVTGGRAGYTF,TGTGCCAGCACCCCCGTAACCGGGGGCAGGGCTGGCTACACCTTC
TRBV6-1,15,TRBJ1-1,NA,NA,CASSGNVGAGTEAFF,TGTGCCAGCAGTGGAAACGTAGGGGCCGGCACTGAAGCTTTCTTT
TRBV19,15,TRBJ1-2,once,TRBD1,CATPSRDRSVHGYTF,TGTGCCACCCCAAGCCGGGACAGGTCTGTCCATGGCTACACCTTC
TRBV29-1,14,TRBJ1-1,NA,TRBD1,CSVGETGMGTEAFF,TGCAGCGTTGGGGAGACAGGGATGGGCACTGAAGCTTTCTTT
TRBV6-1,12,TRBJ2-7,NA,NA,CASSEEAQRQYF,TGTGCCAGCAGTGAAGAGGCACAAAGGCAGTACTTC
TRBV19,15,TRBJ1-5,NA,NA,CASMVTGTGHQPQHF,TGTGCCAGTATGGTGACGGGTACGGGCCATCAGCCCCAGCATTTT
TRBV29-1,13,TRBJ1-2,NA,TRBD1,CSVPGTGVYGYTF,TGCAGCGTCCCCGGGACAGGGGTTTATGGCTACACCTTC
TRBV2,13,TRBJ1-1,few,TRBD1,CASRGTANTEAFF,TGTGCCAGCCGTGGGACAGCGAACACTGAAGCTTTCTTT
TRBV7-2,15,TRBJ1-5,once,NA,CASSLVAGGNQPQHF,TGTGCCAGCAGCTTAGTAGCGGGAGGCAATCAGCCCCAGCATTTT